This TCR beta chain comes out of a study of T cell responses to AZD1222 COVID-19 vaccine. Some clones are missing from TCRdb's copy, which holds only in-frame ones; the method was immunoSEQ multiplex PCR. The sample carries approximately 160,000 clones, approximately 94% recorded once. About this clone: No antigen is known for it.

Findings and caveats of the study: Donors skewed white British and female; clonal diversity was possibly underestimated. Vaccine-related CD4 TCRs covered spike, predominating at 160-218 and 743-854. Reportedly, close to half of spike-specific TCRs are directed against unmutated variant regions. Baseline serostatus was positive in only five to seven AZD1222 recipients.

This receptor was taken from an adult who received the AZD1222 COVID-19 vaccine. This material consisted of peripheral blood, taken 28 days after the second AZD1222 dose.

CDR3 DNA sequence: TGCAGTGCTAGTGGAGTATCTAATCAGCCCCAGCATTTT. Residues: CSASGVSNQPQHF. This chain joins TRBV20-1 and TRBJ1-5, with D hard to call. This CDR3 spans 13 amino acids. V was shortened by 3 bases and J by 4 bases, with 10 bases between the two germline ends. Germline CDR1 is DFQATT and CDR2 is SNEGSKA (reference sequence).